This entry is about one TCR beta chain. This specimen comes from a study of blood T cell repertoires in COVID-19. Study overall: Material from acute and convalescent COVID-19 was sourced from the United States, Italy and Spain.

CDR3 size: 12 residues. Per germline, CDR1 DFQATT and CDR2 SNEGSKA (reference sequence). V gave up 3 bases and J gave up 2 bases, with 7 bases separating them. Original data processing: Estimation of nucleated cell counts relied on the amplification of reference gene primers. Generated by immunoSEQ multiplex PCR, the TCRdb table keeps only in-frame clones and is missing some. Clone size and the V and J calls come from that table; the DNA yielded D and trimming. The profile shows roughly 200,000 clones, around 84% of them singletons. Cohorts were based on clinical histories the participants reported. Two consecutive negative NP/OP PCR tests, clearance, or resolved symptoms defined Cohort 3 recovery.

The chain combines TRBV20-1 with TRBJ2-5, with D tentatively TRBD1 (5 bases). This TCR came from a man aged 40-49 years who had recovered from COVID-19. The sequenced sample was PBMCs or T cells enriched from blood (not recorded which). CDR3 region: CSASRTQETQYF. CDR3 in DNA: TGCAGTGCTAGTAGGACACAAGAGACCCAGTACTTC.